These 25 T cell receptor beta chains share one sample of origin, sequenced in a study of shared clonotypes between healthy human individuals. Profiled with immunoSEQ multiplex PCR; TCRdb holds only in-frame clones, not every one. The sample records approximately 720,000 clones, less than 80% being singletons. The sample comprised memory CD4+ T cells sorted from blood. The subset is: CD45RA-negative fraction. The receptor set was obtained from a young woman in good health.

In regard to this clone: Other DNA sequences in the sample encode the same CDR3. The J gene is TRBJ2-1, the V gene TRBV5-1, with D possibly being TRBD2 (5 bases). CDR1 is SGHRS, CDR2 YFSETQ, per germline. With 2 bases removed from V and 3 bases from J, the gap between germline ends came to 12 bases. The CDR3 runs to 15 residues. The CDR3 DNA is TGCGCCAGCAGCTTAAGCAGCGGTAACTACAATGAGCAGTTCTTC. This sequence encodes CASSLSSGNYNEQFF.

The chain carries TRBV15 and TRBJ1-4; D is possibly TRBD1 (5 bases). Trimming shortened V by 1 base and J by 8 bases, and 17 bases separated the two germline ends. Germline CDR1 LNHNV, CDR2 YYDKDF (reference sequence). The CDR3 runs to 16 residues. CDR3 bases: TGTGCCACCAGCAGAGCTCAGGGTTGGGGGAAGGAAAAACTGTTTTTT. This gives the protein CATSRAQGWGKEKLFF.

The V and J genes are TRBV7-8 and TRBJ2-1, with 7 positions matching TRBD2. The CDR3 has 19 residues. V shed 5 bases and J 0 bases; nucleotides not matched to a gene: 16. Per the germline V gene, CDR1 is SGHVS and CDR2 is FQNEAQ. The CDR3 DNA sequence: TGTGCCAGCAGCCCCGCGACTGGCGCGGGAGTCTACTCCTACAATGAGCAGTTCTTC. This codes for CASSPATGAGVYSYNEQFF.

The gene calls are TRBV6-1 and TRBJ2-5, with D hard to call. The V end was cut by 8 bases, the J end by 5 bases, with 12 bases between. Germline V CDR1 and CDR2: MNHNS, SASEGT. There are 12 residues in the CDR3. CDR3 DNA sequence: TGTGCCAGCGCCGCCTTAGGGGAGACCCAGTACTTC. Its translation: CASAALGETQYF.

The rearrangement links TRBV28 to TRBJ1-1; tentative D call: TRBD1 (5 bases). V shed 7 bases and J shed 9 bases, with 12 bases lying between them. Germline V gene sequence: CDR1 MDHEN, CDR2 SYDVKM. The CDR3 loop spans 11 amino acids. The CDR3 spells CASITGTQAFF. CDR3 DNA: TGTGCCAGCATTACCGGGACGCAAGCTTTCTTT.

The CDR3, as DNA: TGTGCCAGCAGCCCACAGCCTGGGGCCAACGTCCTGACTTTC. The encoded protein is CASSPQPGANVLTF. This chain connects TRBV7-3 to TRBJ2-6, with no clear D. This CDR3 contains 14 residues. V lost 5 bases, J lost 2 bases, and 7 bases lay in between. In germline, CDR1 is SGHTA, CDR2 FQGTGA.

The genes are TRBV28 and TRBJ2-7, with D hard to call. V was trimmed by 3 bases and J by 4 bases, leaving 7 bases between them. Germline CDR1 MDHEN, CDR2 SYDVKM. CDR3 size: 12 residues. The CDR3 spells CASSFGEYEQYF. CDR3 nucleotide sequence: TGTGCCAGCAGTTTTGGGGAATACGAGCAGTACTTC.

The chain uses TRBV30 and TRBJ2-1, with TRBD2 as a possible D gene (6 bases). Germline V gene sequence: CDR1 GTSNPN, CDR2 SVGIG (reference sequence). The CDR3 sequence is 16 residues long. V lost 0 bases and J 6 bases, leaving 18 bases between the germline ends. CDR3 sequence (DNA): TGTGCCTGGAGTGTAATGGGATCCGGGGGAGGCAATGAGCAGTTCTTC. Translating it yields CAWSVMGSGGGNEQFF.

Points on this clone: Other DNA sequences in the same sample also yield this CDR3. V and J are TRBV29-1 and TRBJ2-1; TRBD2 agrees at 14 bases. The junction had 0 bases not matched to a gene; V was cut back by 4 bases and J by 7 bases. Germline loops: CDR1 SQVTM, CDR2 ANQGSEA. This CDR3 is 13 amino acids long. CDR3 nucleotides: TGCAGCGTTGGGACTAGCGGGGGGAATGAGCAGTTCTTC. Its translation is CSVGTSGGNEQFF.

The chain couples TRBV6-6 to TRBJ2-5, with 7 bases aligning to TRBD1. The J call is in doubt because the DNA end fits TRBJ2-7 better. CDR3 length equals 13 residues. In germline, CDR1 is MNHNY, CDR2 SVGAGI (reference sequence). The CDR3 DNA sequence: TGTGCCAGCAGTCTCCAGGGGGCCTACGAGCAGTACTTC. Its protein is CASSLQGAYEQYF.

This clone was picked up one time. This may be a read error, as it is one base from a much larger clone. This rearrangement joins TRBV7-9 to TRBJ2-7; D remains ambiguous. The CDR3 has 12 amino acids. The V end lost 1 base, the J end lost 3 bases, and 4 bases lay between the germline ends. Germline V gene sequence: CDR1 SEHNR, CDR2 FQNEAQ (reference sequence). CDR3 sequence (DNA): TGTGCCAGCAGCTTAGACGACTACGAGCAGTACTTC. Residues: CASSLDDYEQYF.

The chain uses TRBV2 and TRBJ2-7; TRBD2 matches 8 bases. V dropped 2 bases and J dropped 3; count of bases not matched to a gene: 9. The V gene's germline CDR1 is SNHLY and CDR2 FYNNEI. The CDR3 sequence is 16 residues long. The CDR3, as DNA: TGTGCCAGCAGTGAATTTTCGGCGGGAGGTCGCTACGAGCAGTACTTC. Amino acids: CASSEFSAGGRYEQYF. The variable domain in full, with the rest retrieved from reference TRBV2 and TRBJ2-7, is EPEVTQTPSHQVTQMGQEVILRCVPISNHLYFYWYRQILGQKVEFLVSFYNNEISEKSEIFDDQFSVERPDGSNFTLKIRSTKLEDSAMYFCASSEFSAGGRYEQYFGPGTRLTVT.

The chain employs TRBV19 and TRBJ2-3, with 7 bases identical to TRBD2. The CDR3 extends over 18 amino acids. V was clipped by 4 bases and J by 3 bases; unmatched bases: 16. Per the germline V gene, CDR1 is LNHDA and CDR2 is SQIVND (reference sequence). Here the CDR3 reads CASSRAPGEGRGTDTQYF. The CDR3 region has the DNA TGTGCCAGTAGTAGAGCCCCCGGGGAGGGGAGAGGTACAGATACGCAGTATTTT. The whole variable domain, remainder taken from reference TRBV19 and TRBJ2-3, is DGGITQSPKYLFRKEGQNVTLSCEQNLNHDAMYWYRQDPGQGLRLIYYSQIVNDFQKGDIAEGYSVSREKKESFPLTVTSAQKNPTAFYLCASSRAPGEGRGTDTQYFGPGTRLTVL.

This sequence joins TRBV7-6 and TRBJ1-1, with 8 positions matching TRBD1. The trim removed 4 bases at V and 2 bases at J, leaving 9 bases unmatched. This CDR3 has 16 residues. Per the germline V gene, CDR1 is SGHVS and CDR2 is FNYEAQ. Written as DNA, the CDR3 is TGTGCCAGCAGCTACATGACAGGGGCGAACAACACTGAAGCTTTCTTT. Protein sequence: CASSYMTGANNTEAFF.

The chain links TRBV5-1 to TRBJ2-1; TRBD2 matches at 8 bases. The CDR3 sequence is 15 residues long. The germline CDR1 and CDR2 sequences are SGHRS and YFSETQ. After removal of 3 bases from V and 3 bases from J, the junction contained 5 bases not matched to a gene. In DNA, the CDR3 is TGCGCCAGCAGCTGGACTAGCCGCGACTACAATGAGCAGTTCTTC. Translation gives CASSWTSRDYNEQFF.

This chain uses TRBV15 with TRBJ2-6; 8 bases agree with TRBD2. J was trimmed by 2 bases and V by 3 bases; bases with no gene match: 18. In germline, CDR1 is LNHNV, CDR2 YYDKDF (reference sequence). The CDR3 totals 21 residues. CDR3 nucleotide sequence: TGTGCCACCAGCAGGTTAAAACGGGGGGGTATCCCCAGTGCTGGGGCCAACGTCCTGACTTTC. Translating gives CATSRLKRGGIPSAGANVLTF. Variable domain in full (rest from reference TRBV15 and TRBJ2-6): DAMVIQNPRYQVTQFGKPVTLSCSQTLNHNVMYWYQQKSSQAPKLLFHYYDKDFNNEADTPDNFQSRRPNTSFCFLDIRSPGLGDTAMYLCATSRLKRGGIPSAGANVLTFGAGSRLTVL.

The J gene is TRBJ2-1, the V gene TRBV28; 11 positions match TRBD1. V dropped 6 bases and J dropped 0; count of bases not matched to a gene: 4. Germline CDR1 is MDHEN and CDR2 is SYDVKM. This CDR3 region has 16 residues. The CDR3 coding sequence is TGTGCCAGCAGAGAAGGGACAGGGGGCTCCTACAATGAGCAGTTCTTC. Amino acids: CASREGTGGSYNEQFF.

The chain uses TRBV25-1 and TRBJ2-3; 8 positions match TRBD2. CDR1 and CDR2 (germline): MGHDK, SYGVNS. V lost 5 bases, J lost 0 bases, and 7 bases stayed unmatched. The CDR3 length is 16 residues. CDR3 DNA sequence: TGTGCCAGCAGTTCCGCGGGGGGTCTCAGCACAGATACGCAGTATTTT. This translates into CASSSAGGLSTDTQYF.

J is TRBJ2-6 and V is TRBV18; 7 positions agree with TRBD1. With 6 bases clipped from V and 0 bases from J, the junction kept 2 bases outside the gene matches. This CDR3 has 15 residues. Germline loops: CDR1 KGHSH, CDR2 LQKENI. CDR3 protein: CASSTGDSGANVLTF. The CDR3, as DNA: TGTGCCAGCTCTACAGGGGACTCTGGGGCCAACGTCCTGACTTTC.

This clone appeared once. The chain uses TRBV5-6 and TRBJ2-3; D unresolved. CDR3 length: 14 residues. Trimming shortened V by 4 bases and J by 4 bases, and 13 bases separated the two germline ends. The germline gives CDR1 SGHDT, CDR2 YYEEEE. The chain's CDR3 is CASSPPSTSDTQYF. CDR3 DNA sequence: TGTGCCAGCAGCCCTCCATCCACTTCAGATACGCAGTATTTT.

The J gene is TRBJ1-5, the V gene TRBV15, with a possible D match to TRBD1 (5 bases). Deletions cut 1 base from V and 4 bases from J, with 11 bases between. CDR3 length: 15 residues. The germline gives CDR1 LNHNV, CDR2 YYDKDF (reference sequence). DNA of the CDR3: TGTGCCACCAGCAGAGTGCCGGGGCGGAATCAGCCCCAGCATTTT. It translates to CATSRVPGRNQPQHF.

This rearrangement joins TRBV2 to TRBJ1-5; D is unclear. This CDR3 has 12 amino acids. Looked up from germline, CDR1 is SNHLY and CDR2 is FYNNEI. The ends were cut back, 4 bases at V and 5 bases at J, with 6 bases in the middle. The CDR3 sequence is CASSVNYQPQHF. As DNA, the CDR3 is TGTGCCAGCAGTGTTAATTATCAGCCCCAGCATTTT.

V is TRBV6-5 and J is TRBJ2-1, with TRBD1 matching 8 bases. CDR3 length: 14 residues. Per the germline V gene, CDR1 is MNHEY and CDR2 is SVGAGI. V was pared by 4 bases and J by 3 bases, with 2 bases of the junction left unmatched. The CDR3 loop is CASSSGQGYNEQFF. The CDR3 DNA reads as TGTGCCAGCAGTTCTGGACAGGGCTACAATGAGCAGTTCTTC.

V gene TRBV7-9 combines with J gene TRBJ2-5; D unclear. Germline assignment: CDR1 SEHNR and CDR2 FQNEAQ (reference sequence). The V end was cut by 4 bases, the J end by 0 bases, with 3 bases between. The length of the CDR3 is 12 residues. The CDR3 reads CASSWDQETQYF. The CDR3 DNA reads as TGTGCCAGCAGCTGGGACCAAGAGACCCAGTACTTC.

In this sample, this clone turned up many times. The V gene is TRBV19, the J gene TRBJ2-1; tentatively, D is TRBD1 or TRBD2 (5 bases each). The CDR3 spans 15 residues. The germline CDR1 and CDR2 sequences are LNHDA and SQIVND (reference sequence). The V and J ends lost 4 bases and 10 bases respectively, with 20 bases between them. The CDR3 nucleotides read TGTGCCAGTAGTACCACAGGTGGGAGCCCGTCGGAGCAGTTCTTC. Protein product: CASSTTGGSPSEQFF.